What follows describes a single T cell receptor beta chain. Per germline, CDR1 SGHTA and CDR2 FQGNSA. Trimming pared 5 bases from V and 1 base from J, leaving 15 bases between. The CDR3 spans 15 residues. These data are taken from a study of T cells after yellow fever vaccination. In TCRdb, the 5' RACE reads were re-called with MiXCR into one record per CDR3 protein. The sample has 350,000 to 450,000 distinct CDR3 sequences; 15% to 20% are singletons. This TCR was sampled from a man aged 18 to 35 who received the YFV17D yellow fever vaccine. This material consisted of PBMCs, taken before the yellow fever booster vaccination. This rearrangement joins TRBV7-2 to TRBJ2-7; D gene ambiguous. Here the CDR3 DNA reads TGTGCCAGCAGCCCCCGAAGGGTAACTTCCTACGAGCAGTACTTC. Translated, it gives CASSPRRVTSYEQYF. The variable domain in full, with the rest retrieved from reference TRBV7-2 and TRBJ2-7, is GAGVSQSPSNKVTEKGKDVELRCDPISGHTALYWYRQSLGQGLEFLIYFQGNSAPDKSGLPSDRFSAERTGGSVSTLTIQRTQQEDSAVYLCASSPRRVTSYEQYFGPGTRLTVT.